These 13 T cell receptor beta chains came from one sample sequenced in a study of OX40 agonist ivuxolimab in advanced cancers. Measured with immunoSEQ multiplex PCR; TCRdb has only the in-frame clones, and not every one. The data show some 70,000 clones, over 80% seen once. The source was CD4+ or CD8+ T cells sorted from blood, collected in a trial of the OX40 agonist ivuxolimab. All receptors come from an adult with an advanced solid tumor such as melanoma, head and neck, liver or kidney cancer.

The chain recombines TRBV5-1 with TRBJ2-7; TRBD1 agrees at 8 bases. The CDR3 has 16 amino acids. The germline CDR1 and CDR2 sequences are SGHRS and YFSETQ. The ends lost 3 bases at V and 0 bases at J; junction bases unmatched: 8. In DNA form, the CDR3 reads TGCGCCAGCAGCTGGACCGGGACAGGCAGCTCCTACGAGCAGTACTTC. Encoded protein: CASSWTGTGSSYEQYF.

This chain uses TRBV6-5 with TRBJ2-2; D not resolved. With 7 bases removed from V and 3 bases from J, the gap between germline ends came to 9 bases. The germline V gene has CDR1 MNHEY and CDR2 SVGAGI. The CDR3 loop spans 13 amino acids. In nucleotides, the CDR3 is TGTGCCAGCACCCAACCTTACACCGGGGAGCTGTTTTTT. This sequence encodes CASTQPYTGELFF.

CDR3 bases: TGTGCCAGCAGTCAAACAACCCTCTCTGGAAACACCATATATTTT. It codes for CASSQTTLSGNTIYF. J is TRBJ1-3 and V is TRBV6-6, with D uncertain. The CDR3 consists of 15 residues. The V gene lost 5 bases and the J gene lost 0 bases, with 11 bases spanning the gap. CDR1 and CDR2 (germline): MNHNY, SVGAGI (reference sequence).

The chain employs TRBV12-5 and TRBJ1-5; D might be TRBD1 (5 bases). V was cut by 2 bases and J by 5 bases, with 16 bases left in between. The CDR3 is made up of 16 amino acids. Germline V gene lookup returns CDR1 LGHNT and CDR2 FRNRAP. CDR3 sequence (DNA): TGTGCTAGTGGTTTGATCAATTTTCAGGGTGATCAGCCCCAGCATTTT. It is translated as CASGLINFQGDQPQHF.

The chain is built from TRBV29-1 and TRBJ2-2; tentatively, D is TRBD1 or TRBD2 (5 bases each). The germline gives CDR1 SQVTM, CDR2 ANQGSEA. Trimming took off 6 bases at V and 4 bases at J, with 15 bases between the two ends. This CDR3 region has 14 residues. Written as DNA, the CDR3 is TGCAGCGTCACCGGGGCAGAATTCACCGGGGAGCTGTTTTTT. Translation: CSVTGAEFTGELFF.

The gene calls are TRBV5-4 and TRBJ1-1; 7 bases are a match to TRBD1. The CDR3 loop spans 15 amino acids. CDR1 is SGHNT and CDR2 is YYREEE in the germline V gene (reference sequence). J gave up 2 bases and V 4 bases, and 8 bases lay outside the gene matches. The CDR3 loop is CASSPRTGTNTEAFF. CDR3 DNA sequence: TGTGCCAGCAGCCCCCGGACAGGAACTAACACTGAAGCTTTCTTT.

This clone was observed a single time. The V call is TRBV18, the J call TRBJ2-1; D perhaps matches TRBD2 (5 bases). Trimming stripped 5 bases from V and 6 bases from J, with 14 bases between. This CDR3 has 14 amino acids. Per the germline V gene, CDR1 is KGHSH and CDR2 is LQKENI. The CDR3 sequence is CASSTEVAFNEQFF. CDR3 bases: TGTGCCAGCTCAACCGAAGTAGCGTTCAATGAGCAGTTCTTC. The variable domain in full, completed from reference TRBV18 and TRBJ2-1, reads NAGVMQNPRHLVRRRGQEARLRCSPMKGHSHVYWYRQLPEEGLKFMVYLQKENIIDESGMPKERFSAEFPKEGPSILRIQQVVRGDSAAYFCASSTEVAFNEQFFGPGTRLTVL.

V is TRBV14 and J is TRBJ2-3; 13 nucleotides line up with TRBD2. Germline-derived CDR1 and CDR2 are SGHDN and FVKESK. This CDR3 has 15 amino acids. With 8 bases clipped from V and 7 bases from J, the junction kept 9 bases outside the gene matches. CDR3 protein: CASARRTSGSNTQYF. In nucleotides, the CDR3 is TGTGCCAGCGCCCGGAGGACTAGCGGGAGTAATACGCAGTATTTT.

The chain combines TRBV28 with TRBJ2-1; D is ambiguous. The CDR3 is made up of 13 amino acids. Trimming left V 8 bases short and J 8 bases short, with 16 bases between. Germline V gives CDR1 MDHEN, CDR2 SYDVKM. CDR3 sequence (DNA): TGTGCCAGCCATTCACGCCCAACGGATGAGCAGTTCTTC. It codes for CASHSRPTDEQFF.

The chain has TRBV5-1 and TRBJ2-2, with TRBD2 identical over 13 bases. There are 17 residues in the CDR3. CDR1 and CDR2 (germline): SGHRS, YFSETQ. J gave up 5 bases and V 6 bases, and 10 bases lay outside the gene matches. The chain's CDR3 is CASTDGLAGVVTGELFF. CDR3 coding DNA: TGCGCCAGCACGGACGGACTAGCGGGAGTAGTGACCGGGGAGCTGTTTTTT.

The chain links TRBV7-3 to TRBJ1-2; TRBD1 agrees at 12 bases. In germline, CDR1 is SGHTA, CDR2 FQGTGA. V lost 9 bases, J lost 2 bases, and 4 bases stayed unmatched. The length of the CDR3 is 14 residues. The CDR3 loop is CASRGTGGNYGYTF. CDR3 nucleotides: TGTGCCAGTCGAGGGACAGGGGGCAACTATGGCTACACCTTC. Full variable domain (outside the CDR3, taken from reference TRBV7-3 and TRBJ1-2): GAGVSQTPSNKVTEKGKYVELRCDPISGHTALYWYRQSLGQGPEFLIYFQGTGAADDSGLPNDRFFAVRPEGSVSTLKIQRTERGDSAVYLCASRGTGGNYGYTFGSGTRLTVV.

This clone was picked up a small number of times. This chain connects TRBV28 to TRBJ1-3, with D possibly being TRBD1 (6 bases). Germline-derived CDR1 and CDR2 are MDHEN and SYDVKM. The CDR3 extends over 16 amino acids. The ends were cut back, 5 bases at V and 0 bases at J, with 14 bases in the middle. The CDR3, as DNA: TGTGCCAGCAGTCTACAGGGAACGAGCTCTGGAAACACCATATATTTT. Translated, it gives CASSLQGTSSGNTIYF.

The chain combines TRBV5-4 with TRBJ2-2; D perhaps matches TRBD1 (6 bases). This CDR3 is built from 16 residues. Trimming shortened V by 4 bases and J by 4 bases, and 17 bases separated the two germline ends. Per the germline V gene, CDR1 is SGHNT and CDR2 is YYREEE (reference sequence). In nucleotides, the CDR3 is TGTGCCAGCAGCATACAGGGCTCCGTGGGCACCGGGGAGCTGTTTTTT. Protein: CASSIQGSVGTGELFF.